A selection of T cell receptor beta chains follows, all from one sample in a study of cytomegalovirus exposure and HLA in healthy donors. The repertoire was sequenced with immunoSEQ multiplex PCR; TCRdb's copy has only in-frame clones and lacks some. The sample yields approximately 70,000 clones, around 66% seen once. Sample: PBMCs. These receptor sequences come from a male donor in good health and CMV-seropositive. CDR3s include the opening cysteine and the closing phenylalanine or tryptophan. The D gene is left open where the match is weak. Clone size appears in some rows only: once, few, many, or a class for an expanded clone.

TRBJ1-1,TRBV6-6,TRBD1,NA,TGTGCCAGCAGACGACAGGGGGAGACTGAAGCTTTCTTT,CASRRQGETEAFF
TRBJ2-1,TRBV5-4,TRBD2,NA,TGTGCCAGCAGCGGGGGGGGGACGGGAGCCTACAATGAGCAGTTCTTC,CASSGGGTGAYNEQFF
TRBJ1-4,TRBV5-6,TRBD1,NA,TGTGCCAGCAGCTTGGGTACAGGGGCGGGGGAAAAACTGTTTTTT,CASSLGTGAGEKLFF
TRBJ2-2,TRBV11-3,TRBD2,few,TGTGCCAGCAGCTTGGGAGGGGCGGGCACCGGGGAGCTGTTTTTT,CASSLGGAGTGELFF
TRBJ1-5,TRBV7-2,TRBD1,NA,TGTGCCAGCAGCTCAAGACAGGGTCCAGGCAATCAGCCCCAGCATTTT,CASSSRQGPGNQPQHF
TRBJ1-1,TRBV7-9,NA,NA,TGTGCCAGCAGCCCCCCAGGGGCCAACACTGAAGCTTTCTTT,CASSPPGANTEAFF
TRBJ2-2,TRBV6-6,TRBD1,NA,TGTGCCGCTAGGGACAGGGGCGATTTCACCGGGGAGCTGTTTTTT,CAARDRGDFTGELFF
TRBJ2-7,TRBV5-1,NA,NA,TGCGCCAGCAGCCCTACGACAGTCGTCTACGAGCAGTACTTC,CASSPTTVVYEQYF
TRBJ1-5,TRBV4-1,TRBD1,few,TGCGCCAGCAGCCAAGCCCCCCTAGGACAGGGCAGGCAGCCCCAGCATTTT,CASSQAPLGQGRQPQHF
TRBJ1-6,TRBV7-9,NA,NA,TGTGCCAGCACTTGGGACACCCATAATTCACCCCTCCACTTT,CASTWDTHNSPLHF
TRBJ1-2,TRBV6-1,TRBD1,NA,TGTGCCAGCAGTGAAGCCCAGGGGGCACTTGGCTACACCTTC,CASSEAQGALGYTF
TRBJ2-5,TRBV5-5,NA,few,TGTGCCAGCAGCTTGCAGGGACAAGAGACCCAGTACTTC,CASSLQGQETQYF
TRBJ1-1,TRBV7-2,NA,few,TGTGCCAGCACCTCGAGGGGGGGATACACTGAAGCTTTCTTT,CASTSRGGYTEAFF
TRBJ1-1,TRBV7-6,NA,NA,TGTGCCAGCAGCTTAGATGGGAGCACTGAAGCTTTCTTT,CASSLDGSTEAFF
TRBJ1-1,TRBV5-5,NA,NA,TGTGCCAGCAGTCTCGGGGTGGTCCGGGGAGCTTTCTTT,CASSLGVVRGAFF
TRBJ2-3,TRBV30,NA,NA,TGTGCCTGGAGTGTGTCTGTTACAGATACGCAGTATTTT,CAWSVSVTDTQYF
TRBJ2-7,TRBV5-4,TRBD1,few,TGTGCCAGCAGCGCGACAGGGGACCGGGGGTACGAGCAGTACTTC,CASSATGDRGYEQYF
TRBJ1-2,TRBV5-4,TRBD1,NA,TGTGCCAGCAGCCAGAGGAGACAGGGGCCTTCCTATGGCTACACCTTC,CASSQRRQGPSYGYTF
TRBJ2-1,TRBV4-3,TRBD2,NA,TGCGCCAGCAGCCGAGGGACTAGAAGGGGGGATGAGCAGTTCTTC,CASSRGTRRGDEQFF
TRBJ2-5,TRBV4-1,NA,NA,TGCGCCAGCAGCCAAGTGCCGGGGGTAGAGACCCAGTACTTC,CASSQVPGVETQYF
TRBJ2-1,TRBV6-6,TRBD2,NA,TGTGCCAGCAGTTACTCGACTAGCGGGGGGGAGAATGAGCAGTTCTTC,CASSYSTSGGENEQFF
TRBJ1-1,TRBV4-3,NA,NA,TGCGCCAGCAGCCAAGGGGGGGGACTGATGAACACTGAAGCTTTCTTT,CASSQGGGLMNTEAFF
TRBJ2-7,TRBV5-1,NA,NA,TGCGCCAGCAGCTTCCTTGACAGGAGCTACGAGCAGTACTTC,CASSFLDRSYEQYF
TRBJ2-7,TRBV11-2,NA,few,TGTGCCAGCAGCATAACGGCCTACGAGCAGTACTTC,CASSITAYEQYF
TRBJ2-1,TRBV7-9,NA,NA,TGTTCCAGCAGCTTACTCAATGAGCAGTTCTTC,CSSSLLNEQFF
TRBJ2-7,TRBV6-5,TRBD2,few,TGTGCCAGTTACCCAGCGGGGGTCGACTCCTACGAGCAGTACTTC,CASYPAGVDSYEQYF
TRBJ2-2,TRBV5-1,TRBD2,once,TGCGCCAGCAGCTCCGGAGGGACTAGCGATCCCGGGGAGCTGTTTTTT,CASSSGGTSDPGELFF
TRBJ1-1,TRBV4-3,TRBD1,few,TGCGCCAGCAGCCAAGGGACAGGGGACGGTTTTGCATGGGTCACTGAAGCTTTCTTT,CASSQGTGDGFAWVTEAFF
TRBJ2-5,TRBV9,TRBD2,NA,TGTGCCAGCAGCCCAAAAGGGACTAGCGGGCCTCAAGAGACCCAGTACTTC,CASSPKGTSGPQETQYF
TRBJ1-1,TRBV10-3,TRBD1,NA,TGTGCCATCAGTCACTTGAACCCTCGGGACAGGAACACTGAAGCTTTCTTT,CAISHLNPRDRNTEAFF
TRBJ2-7,TRBV2,NA,few,TGTGCCAGCCGAGGCCTACCAAATACCGAGCAGTACTTC,CASRGLPNTEQYF
TRBJ2-7,TRBV10-1,NA,NA,TGCGCCAGCAGTGAATGGACAACAAGTCGGGAGCAGTACTTC,CASSEWTTSREQYF
TRBJ2-2,TRBV9,NA,few,TGTGCCAGCAGCTCGTCCGTCTCTGGGGAGCTGTTTTTT,CASSSSVSGELFF
TRBJ1-2,TRBV19,TRBD1,NA,TGTGCCAGTAGCCTTCTACAGGGGAGTAACTATGGCTACACCTTC,CASSLLQGSNYGYTF
TRBJ1-1,TRBV18,NA,once,TGTGCCAGCTTGGGCGGGTTCCGGTCGAACACTGAAGCTTTCTTT,CASLGGFRSNTEAFF
TRBJ2-1,TRBV2,NA,once,TGTGCCAGCAGTGCAGGGCCATCCTATGAGCAGTTCTTC,CASSAGPSYEQFF
TRBJ1-2,TRBV18,NA,few,TGTGCCAGCTCACCCGACCTAGACGGGTTTAGGGGCTACACCTTC,CASSPDLDGFRGYTF
TRBJ1-1,TRBV5-5,NA,NA,TGTGCCAGCAGCTTGTTTCTAAATGTGCTTCGCGGGTCCACTGAAGCTTTCTTT,CASSLFLNVLRGSTEAFF
TRBJ2-2,TRBV5-1,TRBD2,NA,TGCGCCAGCAGCCCCAGGCCTCGTACTAGCGGGAACACCGGGGAGCTGTTTTTT,CASSPRPRTSGNTGELFF
TRBJ2-1,TRBV6-5,TRBD2,NA,TGTGCCTCCCACGGGGGGAGCTCCTACAATGAGCAGTTCTTC,CASHGGSSYNEQFF
TRBJ2-4,TRBV29-1,NA,NA,TGCAGCGTTTTCAGGGATGGGGCCAAAAACATTCAGTACTTC,CSVFRDGAKNIQYF
TRBJ2-7,TRBV29-1,NA,few,TGCAGCGTTGGGACAGTGGTAGCCTCCTACGAGCAGTACTTC,CSVGTVVASYEQYF
TRBJ2-2,TRBV10-1,TRBD2,NA,TGCGCCAGCAGTGCGGCGGGGGGGACCGGGGAGCTGTTTTTT,CASSAAGGTGELFF
TRBJ2-3,TRBV14,TRBD2,NA,TGTGCCAGCAGCCAAGAAGTAGCGGGACAAGATACGCAGTATTTT,CASSQEVAGQDTQYF
TRBJ2-1,TRBV9,TRBD1,NA,TGTGCCAGCAGCGTAGGGCCCAGACAGGGGGCGCACGGCGAGCAGTTCTTC,CASSVGPRQGAHGEQFF
TRBJ1-2,TRBV6-1,NA,once,TGTGCCAGCAGTGAATTTATACAGGGCTCTGGCTACACCTTC,CASSEFIQGSGYTF
TRBJ2-1,TRBV30,TRBD2,NA,TGTGCCTGGAGTATACTAGCGGGCGACAATGAGCAGTTCTTC,CAWSILAGDNEQFF
TRBJ1-1,TRBV5-6,NA,NA,TGTGCCAGCAGCTTGTGGGGAATTGGACAAACTGAAGCTTTCTTT,CASSLWGIGQTEAFF
TRBJ1-5,TRBV9,NA,NA,TGTGCCAGCAGTTTGGACCGGGGGAGGGGTCAGCCCCAGCATTTT,CASSLDRGRGQPQHF
TRBJ2-3,TRBV7-4,NA,few,TGTGCCAGCAGCTTACTAGGGGAGGAGACCACAGATACGCAGTATTTT,CASSLLGEETTDTQYF
TRBJ2-7,TRBV27,TRBD2,NA,TGTGCCAGCAGTTTACGGGCGGGGGGGCCCTACGAGCAGTACTTC,CASSLRAGGPYEQYF
TRBJ1-1,TRBV5-1,NA,NA,TGCGCCAGCAGCTTCGGGGGGAACACTGAAGCTTTCTTT,CASSFGGNTEAFF
TRBJ2-1,TRBV5-6,NA,few,TGTGCCAGCAGCCCCTGGCCCAACAATGAGCAGTTCTTC,CASSPWPNNEQFF
TRBJ1-5,TRBV6-6,NA,NA,TGTGCCAGCAGTTACAGGCAGGGTGGCAATCAGCCCCAGCATTTT,CASSYRQGGNQPQHF
TRBJ2-7,TRBV28,NA,few,TGTGCCAGCAATACAAGGGACTCCCCAGGAGAGCAGTACTTC,CASNTRDSPGEQYF
TRBJ1-4,TRBV7-9,NA,NA,TGTGCCAGCAGCTTCCAAGCGACTAATGAAAAACTGTTTTTT,CASSFQATNEKLFF
TRBJ2-3,TRBV11-2,NA,few,TGTGCCAGCAGCTTAGCTCGCGGGACCAGCACAGATACGCAGTATTTT,CASSLARGTSTDTQYF
TRBJ2-7,TRBV5-4,TRBD1,NA,TGTGCCAGCGGTGGGACAGGGACCTACGAGCAGTACTTC,CASGGTGTYEQYF
TRBJ1-4,TRBV19,NA,NA,TGTGCCAGTAGTGCCCGGGGGGCGTTGAGTGAAAAACTGTTTTTT,CASSARGALSEKLFF
TRBJ2-7,TRBV7-6,NA,once,TGTGCCAGCAGCTTAGGAGAGGACTCCTACGAGCAGTACTTC,CASSLGEDSYEQYF